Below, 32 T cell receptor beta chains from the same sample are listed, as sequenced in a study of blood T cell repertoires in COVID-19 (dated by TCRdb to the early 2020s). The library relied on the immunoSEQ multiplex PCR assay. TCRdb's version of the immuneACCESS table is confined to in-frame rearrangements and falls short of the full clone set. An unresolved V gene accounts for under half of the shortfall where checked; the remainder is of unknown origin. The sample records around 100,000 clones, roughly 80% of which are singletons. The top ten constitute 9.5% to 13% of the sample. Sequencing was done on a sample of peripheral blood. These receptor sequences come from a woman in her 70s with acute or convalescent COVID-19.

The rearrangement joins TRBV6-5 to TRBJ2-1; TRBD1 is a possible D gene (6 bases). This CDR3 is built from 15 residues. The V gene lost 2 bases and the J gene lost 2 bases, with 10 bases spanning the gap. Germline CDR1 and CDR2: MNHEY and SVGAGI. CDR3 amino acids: CASSYGQLAYNEQFF. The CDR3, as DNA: TGTGCCAGCAGTTACGGACAGTTGGCCTACAATGAGCAGTTCTTC.

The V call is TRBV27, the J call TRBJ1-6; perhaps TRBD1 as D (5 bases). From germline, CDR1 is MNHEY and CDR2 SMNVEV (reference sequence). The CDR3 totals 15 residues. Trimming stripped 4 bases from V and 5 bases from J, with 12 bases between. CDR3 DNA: TGTGCCAGCAGTTCTTACAGGTCCGATAATTCACCCCTCCACTTT. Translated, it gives CASSSYRSDNSPLHF.

The CDR3 spells CASSLVLGQSTDTQYF. The CDR3 nucleotides read TGCGCCAGCAGCTTGGTCCTTGGCCAGTCCACAGATACGCAGTATTTT. The J gene is TRBJ2-3, the V gene TRBV5-1; D is undetermined. The V end was cut by 0 bases, the J end by 2 bases, with 13 bases between. The CDR3 has 16 residues. Germline lookup yields CDR1 SGHRS and CDR2 YFSETQ.

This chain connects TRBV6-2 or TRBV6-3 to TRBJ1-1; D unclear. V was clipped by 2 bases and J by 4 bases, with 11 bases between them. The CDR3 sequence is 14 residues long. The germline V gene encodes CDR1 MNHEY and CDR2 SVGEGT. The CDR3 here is CASSYSLGSTEAFF. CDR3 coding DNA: TGTGCCAGCAGTTACAGTTTAGGGAGCACTGAAGCTTTCTTT.

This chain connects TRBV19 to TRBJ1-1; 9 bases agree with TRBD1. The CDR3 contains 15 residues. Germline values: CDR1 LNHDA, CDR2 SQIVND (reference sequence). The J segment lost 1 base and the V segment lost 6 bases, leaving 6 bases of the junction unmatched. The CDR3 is CASRRDRVENTEAFF. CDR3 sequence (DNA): TGTGCCAGTAGACGGGACAGGGTAGAGAACACTGAAGCTTTCTTT.

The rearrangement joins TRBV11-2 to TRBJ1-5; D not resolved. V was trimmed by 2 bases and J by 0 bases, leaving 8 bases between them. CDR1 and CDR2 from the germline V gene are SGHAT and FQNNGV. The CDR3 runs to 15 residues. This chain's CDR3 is CASSLHGTSNQPQHF. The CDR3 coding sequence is TGTGCCAGCAGCTTACATGGCACTAGCAATCAGCCCCAGCATTTT.

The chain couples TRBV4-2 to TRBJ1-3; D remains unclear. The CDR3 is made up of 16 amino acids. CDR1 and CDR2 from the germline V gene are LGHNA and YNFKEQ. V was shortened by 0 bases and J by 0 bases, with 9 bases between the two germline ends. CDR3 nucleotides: TGTGCCAGCAGCCAAGAATGGGCCTCCTCTGGAAACACCATATATTTT. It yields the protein CASSQEWASSGNTIYF.

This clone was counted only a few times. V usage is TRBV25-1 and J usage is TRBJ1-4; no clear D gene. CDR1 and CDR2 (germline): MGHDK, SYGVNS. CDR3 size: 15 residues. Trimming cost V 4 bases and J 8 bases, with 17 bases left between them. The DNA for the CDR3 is TGTGCCAGCAGTGGGGTCCGGACTGGATACGAAAAACTGTTTTTT. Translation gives CASSGVRTGYEKLFF.

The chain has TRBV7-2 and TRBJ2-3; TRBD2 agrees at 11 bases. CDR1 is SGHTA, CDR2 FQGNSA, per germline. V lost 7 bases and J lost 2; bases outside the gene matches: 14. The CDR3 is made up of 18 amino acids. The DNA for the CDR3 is TGTGCCAGCACTCCGGAGAGCTTAGCGGGGGGGGTCACAGATACGCAGTATTTT. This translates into CASTPESLAGGVTDTQYF.

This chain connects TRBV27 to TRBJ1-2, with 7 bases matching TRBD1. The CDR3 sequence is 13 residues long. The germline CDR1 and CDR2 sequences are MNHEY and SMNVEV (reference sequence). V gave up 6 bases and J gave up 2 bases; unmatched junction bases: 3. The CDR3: CASRSGQNYGYTF. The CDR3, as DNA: TGTGCCAGCAGATCGGGACAGAACTATGGCTACACCTTC.

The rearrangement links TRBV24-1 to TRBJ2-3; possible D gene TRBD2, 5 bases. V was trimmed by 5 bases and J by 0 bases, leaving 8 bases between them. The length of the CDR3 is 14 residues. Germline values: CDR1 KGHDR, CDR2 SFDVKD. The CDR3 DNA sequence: TGTGCCACCAGTGTTCGGGGAAGCACAGATACGCAGTATTTT. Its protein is CATSVRGSTDTQYF.

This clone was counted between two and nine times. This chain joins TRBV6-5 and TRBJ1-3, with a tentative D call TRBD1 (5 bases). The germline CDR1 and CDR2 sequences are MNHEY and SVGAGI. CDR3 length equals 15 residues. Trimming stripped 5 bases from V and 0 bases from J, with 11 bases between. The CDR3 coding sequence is TGTGCCAGCAGTCCCGGGGGGAACTCTGGAAACACCATATATTTT. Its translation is CASSPGGNSGNTIYF.

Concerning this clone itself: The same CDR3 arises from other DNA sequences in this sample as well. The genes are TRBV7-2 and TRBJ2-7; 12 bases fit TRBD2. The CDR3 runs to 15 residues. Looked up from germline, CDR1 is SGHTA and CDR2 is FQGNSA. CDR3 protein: CASSRTSGGPYEQYV. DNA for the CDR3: TGTGCTAGCAGCCGTACTAGCGGGGGGCCTTACGAGCAGTACGTC.

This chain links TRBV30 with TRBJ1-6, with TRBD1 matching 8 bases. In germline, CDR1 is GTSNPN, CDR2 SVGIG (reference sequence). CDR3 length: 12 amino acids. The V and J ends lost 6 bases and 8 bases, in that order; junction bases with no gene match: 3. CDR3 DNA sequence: TGTGCCTGCGGACAGGGAGATTCACCCCTCCACTTT. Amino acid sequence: CACGQGDSPLHF.

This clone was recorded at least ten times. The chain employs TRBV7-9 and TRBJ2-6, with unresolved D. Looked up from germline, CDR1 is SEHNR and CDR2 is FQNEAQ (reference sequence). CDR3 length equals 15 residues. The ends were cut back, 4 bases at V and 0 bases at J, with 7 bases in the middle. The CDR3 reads CASSYSLSGANVLTF. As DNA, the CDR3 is TGTGCCAGCAGCTACAGCCTCTCTGGGGCCAACGTCCTGACTTTC.

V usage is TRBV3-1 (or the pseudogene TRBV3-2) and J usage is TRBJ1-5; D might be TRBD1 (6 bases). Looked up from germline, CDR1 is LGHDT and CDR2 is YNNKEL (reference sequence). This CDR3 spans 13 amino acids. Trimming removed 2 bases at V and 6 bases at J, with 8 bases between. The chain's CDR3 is CASSQRGGQPQHF. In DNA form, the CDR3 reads TGTGCCAGCAGCCAACGAGGGGGTCAGCCCCAGCATTTT.

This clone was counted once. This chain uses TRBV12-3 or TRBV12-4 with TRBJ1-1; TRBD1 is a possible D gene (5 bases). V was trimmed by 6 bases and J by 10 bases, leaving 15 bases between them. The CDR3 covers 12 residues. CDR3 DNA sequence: TGTGCCAGCAGACCGTCGGGCGGGGGAGCTTTCTTT. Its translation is CASRPSGGGAFF.

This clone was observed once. CDR3 sequence (DNA): TGTGCCAGTAGTCAATACAGCTCGAACACTGAAGCTTTCTTT. Encoded protein: CASSQYSSNTEAFF. The rearrangement links TRBV19 to TRBJ1-1; no firm D call. CDR3 size: 14 residues. Trimming removed 5 bases from V and 1 base from J, with 11 bases in between. CDR1 and CDR2 (germline): LNHDA, SQIVND (reference sequence).

CDR3 in amino acids: CASSDLTSGGSADTQYF. The CDR3, as DNA: TGTGCCAGCAGTGACCTGACTAGCGGGGGTTCGGCAGATACGCAGTATTTT. This chain links TRBV6-2 or TRBV6-3 with TRBJ2-3; 12 positions match TRBD2. CDR3 size: 17 residues. The V and J ends lost 5 bases and 4 bases, in that order; junction bases with no gene match: 10. Germline CDR1 and CDR2: MNHEY and SVGEGT.

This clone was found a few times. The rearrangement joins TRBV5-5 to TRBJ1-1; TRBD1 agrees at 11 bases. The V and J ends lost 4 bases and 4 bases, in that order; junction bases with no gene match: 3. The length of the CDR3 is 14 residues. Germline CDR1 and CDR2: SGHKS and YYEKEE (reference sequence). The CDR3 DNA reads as TGTGCCAGCAGCAGGACAGGGGGCGGCACTGAAGCTTTCTTT. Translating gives CASSRTGGGTEAFF.

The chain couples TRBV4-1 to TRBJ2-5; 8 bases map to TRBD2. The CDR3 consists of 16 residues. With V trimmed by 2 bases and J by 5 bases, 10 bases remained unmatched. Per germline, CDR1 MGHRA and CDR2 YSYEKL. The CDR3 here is CASSQSGGAGYETQYF. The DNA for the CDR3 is TGCGCCAGCAGCCAATCGGGGGGGGCAGGGTATGAGACCCAGTACTTC.

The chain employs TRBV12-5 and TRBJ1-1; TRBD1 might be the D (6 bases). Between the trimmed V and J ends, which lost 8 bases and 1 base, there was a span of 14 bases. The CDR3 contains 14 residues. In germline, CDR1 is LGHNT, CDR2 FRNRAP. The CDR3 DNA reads TGTGCTAGTAGCACAGGGTTAGCGAACACTGAAGCTTTCTTT. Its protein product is CASSTGLANTEAFF.

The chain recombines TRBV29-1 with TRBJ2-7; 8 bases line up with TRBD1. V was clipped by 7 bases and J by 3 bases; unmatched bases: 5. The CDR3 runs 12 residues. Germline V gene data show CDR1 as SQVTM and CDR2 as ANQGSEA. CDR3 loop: CSAGQGLYEQYF. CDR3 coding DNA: TGCAGCGCTGGACAGGGCCTCTACGAGCAGTACTTC.

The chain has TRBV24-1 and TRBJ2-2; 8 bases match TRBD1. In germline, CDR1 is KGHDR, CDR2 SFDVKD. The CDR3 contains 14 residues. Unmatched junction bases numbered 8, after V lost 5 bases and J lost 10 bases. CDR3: CATSARTGLSELFF. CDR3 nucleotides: TGTGCCACCAGTGCTAGGACAGGGCTTTCGGAGCTGTTTTTT.

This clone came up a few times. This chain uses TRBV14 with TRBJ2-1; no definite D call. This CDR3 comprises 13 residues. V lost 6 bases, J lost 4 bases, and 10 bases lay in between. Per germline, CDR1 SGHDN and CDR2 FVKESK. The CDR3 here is CASSKAPYNEQFF. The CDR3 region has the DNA TGTGCCAGCAGTAAAGCCCCATACAATGAGCAGTTCTTC.

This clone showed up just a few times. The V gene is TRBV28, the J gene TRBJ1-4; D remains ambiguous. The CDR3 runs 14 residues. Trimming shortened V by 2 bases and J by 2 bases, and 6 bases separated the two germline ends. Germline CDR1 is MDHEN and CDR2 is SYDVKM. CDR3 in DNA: TGTGCCAGCAGTTTAGGAGGCACTAATGAAAAACTGTTTTTT. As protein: CASSLGGTNEKLFF.

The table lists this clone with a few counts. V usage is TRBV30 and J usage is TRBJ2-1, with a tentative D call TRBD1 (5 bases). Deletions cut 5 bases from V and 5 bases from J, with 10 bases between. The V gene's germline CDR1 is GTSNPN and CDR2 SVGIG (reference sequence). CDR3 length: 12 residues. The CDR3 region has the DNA TGTGCCTGGGACAGTCCCCACAATGAGCAGTTCTTC. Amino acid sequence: CAWDSPHNEQFF.

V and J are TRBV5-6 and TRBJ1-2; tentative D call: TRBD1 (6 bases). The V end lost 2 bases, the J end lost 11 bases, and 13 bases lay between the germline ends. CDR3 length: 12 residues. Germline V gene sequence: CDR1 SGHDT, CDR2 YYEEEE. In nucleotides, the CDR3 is TGTGCCAGCAGCTTACTTGGGGGCCTATACACCTTC. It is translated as CASSLLGGLYTF. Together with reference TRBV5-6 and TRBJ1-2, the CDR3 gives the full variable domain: DAGVTQSPTHLIKTRGQQVTLRCSPKSGHDTVSWYQQALGQGPQFIFQYYEEEERQRGNFPDRFSGHQFPNYSSELNVNALLLGDSALYLCASSLLGGLYTFGSGTRLTVV.

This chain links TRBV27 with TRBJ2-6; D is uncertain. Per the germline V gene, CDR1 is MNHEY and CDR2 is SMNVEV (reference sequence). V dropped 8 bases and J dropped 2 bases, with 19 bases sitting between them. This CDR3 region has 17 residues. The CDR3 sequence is CASGQATRLPGANVLTF. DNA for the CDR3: TGTGCCAGCGGGCAGGCGACCCGGCTCCCTGGGGCCAACGTCCTGACTTTC. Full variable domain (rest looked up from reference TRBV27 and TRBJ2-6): EAQVTQNPRYLITVTGKKLTVTCSQNMNHEYMSWYRQDPGLGLRQIYYSMNVEVTDKGDVPEGYKVSRKEKRNFPLILESPSPNQTSLYFCASGQATRLPGANVLTFGAGSRLTVL.

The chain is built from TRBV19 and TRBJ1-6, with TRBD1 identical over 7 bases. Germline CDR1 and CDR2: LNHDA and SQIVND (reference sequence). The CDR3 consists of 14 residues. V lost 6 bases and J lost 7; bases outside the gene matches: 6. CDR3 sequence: CASRLGTVNSPLHF. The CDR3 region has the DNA TGTGCCAGTAGACTCGGGACAGTCAATTCACCCCTCCACTTT.

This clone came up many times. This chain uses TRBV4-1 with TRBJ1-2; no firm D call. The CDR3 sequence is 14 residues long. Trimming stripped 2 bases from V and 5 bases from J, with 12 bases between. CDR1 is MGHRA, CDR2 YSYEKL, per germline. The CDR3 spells CASSQQVRIYGYTF. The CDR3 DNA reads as TGCGCCAGCAGCCAACAGGTTAGGATATATGGCTACACCTTC.

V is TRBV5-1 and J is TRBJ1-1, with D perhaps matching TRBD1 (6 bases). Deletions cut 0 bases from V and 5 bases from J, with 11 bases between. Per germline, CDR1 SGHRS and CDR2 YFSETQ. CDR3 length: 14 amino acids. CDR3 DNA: TGCGCCAGCAGCTTGGACAGGGTAGGGACTGAAGCTTTCTTT. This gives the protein CASSLDRVGTEAFF.